This record looks at one T cell receptor beta chain sequence and its context. Its antigen is unknown. The PCR had 60 Vbeta and 13 Jbeta primers. Sequencing used immunoSEQ multiplex PCR; TCRdb keeps in-frame clones, though not all of them. The table shows more than 90,000 clones, with about 80% occurring only once. This record comes from a study of cytomegalovirus exposure and HLA in healthy donors. The V gene lost 0 bases and the J gene lost 4 bases, with 9 bases spanning the gap. The germline CDR1 and CDR2 sequences are SGHVS and FNYEAQ. The CDR3 has 14 amino acids. Study-wide results and limits: Productive status was seen about 90% or about 30% of the time for most TCR beta V segments in an earlier analysis. Later genetic work tied a missense DCLRE1C variant to beta-chain V and J trimming. In all likelihood, a cluster of highly shared sequence variants was a sequencing artifact.

V is TRBV7-6 and J is TRBJ2-5, with a possible D match to TRBD1 (6 bases). Sequencing was done on a sample of PBMCs. The receptor's source is a man in his forties or fifties in good health and CMV-seronegative. Here the CDR3 reads CASSLAGAGETQYF. In DNA, the CDR3 is TGTGCCAGCAGCTTAGCGGGGGCAGGAGAGACCCAGTACTTC.